The T cell receptor (beta chain) under discussion was sequenced for a study of T cell repertoires in cytomegalovirus infection. TCRdb recomputed calls from the reads with MiXCR, one row per CDR3 protein. The table has nearly 700,000 distinct CDR3 sequences, around 35% seen once; the top ten hold roughly 20%. Remarks on this clonotype: Its cognate antigen is unknown.

The sequence came from a human donor in good health (CMV status not recorded). Some clones in this sample may be carry-over from other donors' samples. Specimen: cultured PBMCs, collected from culture after CMV antigen stimulation.

CDR3 in DNA: TGCGCCAGCAGCCAAGGGACAGGGGCTCTCGAGCAGTACTTC. It codes for CASSQGTGALEQYF. The chain joins TRBV4-3 to TRBJ2-7; 9 bases match TRBD1. The junction had 4 bases not matched to a gene; V was cut back by 1 base and J by 6 bases. Germline V gene lookup returns CDR1 LGHNA and CDR2 YSLEER. The CDR3 covers 14 residues.